The clone carrying this T cell receptor (beta chain) was seen a handful of times. The antigen is unknown. The CDR3 has 16 amino acids. Germline lookup yields CDR1 LNHDA and CDR2 SQIVND (reference sequence). Trimming pared 6 bases from V and 0 bases from J, leaving 18 bases between. These data come from a study of shared clonotypes between healthy human individuals. Each subset's genomic DNA was shared equally among a number of immunoSEQ plates. Using immunoSEQ multiplex PCR, the repertoire was profiled, and TCRdb retains in-frame clones only, with some absent. The sample lists 100,000 to 120,000 clones; 65% to 75% were seen once. General study points: Naive subsets generally exceeded memory subsets in estimated richness.

The chain carries TRBV19 and TRBJ2-7; tentatively, D is TRBD2 (5 bases). The source material was memory CD8+ T cells sorted from blood. Noted subset: CD45RO+ cells pooled with CCR7-negative TemRA cells. This TCR was sampled from a woman aged 25 to 45 in good health. CDR3 DNA sequence: TGTGCCAGTAGCCCCGAGACGGGGAAGGTCTCCTACGAGCAGTACTTC. Translated, it gives CASSPETGKVSYEQYF. Full variable domain (missing parts from reference TRBV19 and TRBJ2-7): DGGITQSPKYLFRKEGQNVTLSCEQNLNHDAMYWYRQDPGQGLRLIYYSQIVNDFQKGDIAEGYSVSREKKESFPLTVTSAQKNPTAFYLCASSPETGKVSYEQYFGPGTRLTVT.